This record covers a single T cell receptor (beta chain). The data are from a study of blood T cell repertoires in COVID-19. As for the study in general: The study drew acute and convalescent COVID-19 samples from the United States, Italy and Spain.

Original processing notes: Reference gene primer amplification in the assay estimated nucleated cell counts. Generated by immunoSEQ multiplex PCR, the TCRdb table keeps only in-frame clones and is missing some. V and J calls and clone size are given by that table; D and trimming were obtained from the DNA. The table includes some 360,000 clones, around nine tenths detected once. The CDR3 is made up of 14 amino acids. Germline CDR1 reads LNHDA; CDR2 reads SQIVND (reference sequence). The V end was cut by 10 bases, the J end by 1 base, with 14 bases between. Participants were placed into cohorts based on the clinical history they reported.

J is TRBJ1-3 and V is TRBV19; D is unresolved. The clonotype originates from a woman under 40 who had been exposed to COVID-19. Sequencing was performed on PBMCs or T cells enriched from blood (not recorded which). CDR3 DNA: TGTGCCACAACGAGAGGAGGGTCTGGAAACACCATATATTTT. Translated, it gives CATTRGGSGNTIYF. The entire variable domain, with the rest obtained from reference TRBV19 and TRBJ1-3, is as follows: DGGITQSPKYLFRKEGQNVTLSCEQNLNHDAMYWYRQDPGQGLRLIYYSQIVNDFQKGDIAEGYSVSREKKESFPLTVTSAQKNPTAFYLCATTRGGSGNTIYFGEGSWLTVV.